Following are 27 T cell receptor beta chains from one sample sequenced in a study of glioma-infiltrating T cells after dendritic cell vaccination. The method was immunoSEQ multiplex PCR; TCRdb's version includes in-frame clones alone and lacks a portion of them. The top ten clones hold 2.5% to 3.5% of a sample with 90,000 to 140,000 clones, 90% of them seen once. This sample's time point: after dendritic cell vaccination, including at tumor progression/relapse. Material: blood, obtained after dendritic cell vaccination. The receptors originated from a human donor with glioblastoma.

The V call is TRBV7-2, the J call TRBJ1-2; 7 nucleotides line up with TRBD1. Trimming cost V 5 bases and J 7 bases; bases outside gene matches: 10. Germline values: CDR1 SGHTA, CDR2 FQGNSA. This CDR3 contains 14 residues. The CDR3 DNA reads TGTGCCAGCAGCCTAACCGGACAGGCCAGTGGCTACACCTTC. This translates into CASSLTGQASGYTF.

Here the CDR3 reads CASSLAGHGFTDTQYF. The CDR3 DNA sequence: TGTGCCAGCAGCTTGGCGGGACACGGGTTCACAGATACGCAGTATTTT. This chain connects TRBV5-4 to TRBJ2-3, with D tentatively TRBD1 (6 bases). The CDR3 contains 16 residues. Germline-derived CDR1 and CDR2 are SGHNT and YYREEE (reference sequence). V was shortened by 0 bases and J by 2 bases, with 13 bases between the two germline ends.

The chain carries TRBV6-5 and TRBJ2-1; 12 bases line up with TRBD1. Trimming took 2 bases from V and 9 from J; bases not matched to a gene: 8. Germline-derived CDR1 and CDR2 are MNHEY and SVGAGI. The CDR3 covers 16 residues. The chain's CDR3 is CASSYTTGTGGSEQFF. Written as DNA, the CDR3 is TGTGCCAGCAGTTACACCACCGGGACAGGGGGCAGTGAGCAGTTCTTC.

The chain is built from TRBV5-1 and TRBJ2-1; 7 bases are shared with TRBD2. V shed 0 bases and J 0 bases; nucleotides not matched to a gene: 3. Germline values: CDR1 SGHRS, CDR2 YFSETQ. This CDR3 spans 16 amino acids. In DNA, the CDR3 is TGCGCCAGCAGCTTGGTAGTAGCGGGCTCCTACAATGAGCAGTTCTTC. This gives the protein CASSLVVAGSYNEQFF.

V gene TRBV7-9 combines with J gene TRBJ2-3; the D gene is possibly TRBD2 (7 bases). Germline CDR1 reads SEHNR; CDR2 reads FQNEAQ (reference sequence). CDR3 length equals 16 residues. Trimming pared 6 bases from V and 4 bases from J, leaving 20 bases between. The CDR3 coding sequence is TGTGCCAGCAGACCAAACCTAGGGGGGAGGGCAGATACGCAGTATTTT. Translation: CASRPNLGGRADTQYF.

V and J are TRBV9 and TRBJ2-7, with 8 bases fitting TRBD1. V dropped 0 bases and J dropped 1; count of bases not matched to a gene: 0. This CDR3 comprises 14 residues. In germline, CDR1 is SGDLS, CDR2 YYNGEE. Here the CDR3 DNA reads TGTGCCAGCAGCGTAGGGGACAGGTCCTACGAGCAGTACTTC. Its protein product is CASSVGDRSYEQYF.

The chain has TRBV19 and TRBJ2-7; TRBD2 matches at 10 bases. CDR1 and CDR2 from the germline V gene are LNHDA and SQIVND (reference sequence). The CDR3 is made up of 14 amino acids. V shed 1 base and J 7 bases; nucleotides not matched to a gene: 4. CDR3 DNA: TGTGCCAGTAGTATAGGGCTAGCGGGAGTTGAGCAGTACTTC. This sequence encodes CASSIGLAGVEQYF.

This chain connects TRBV5-4 to TRBJ1-6, with D hard to call. Between the trimmed V and J ends, which lost 0 bases and 10 bases, there was a span of 8 bases. CDR1 and CDR2 (germline): SGHNT, YYREEE (reference sequence). The CDR3 is made up of 13 amino acids. The CDR3 region is CASSLEERSPLHF. The CDR3 bases are TGTGCCAGCAGCTTGGAAGAGCGGTCACCCCTCCACTTT.

The chain employs TRBV19 and TRBJ2-3; D is undetermined. Trimming left V 6 bases short and J 2 bases short, with 12 bases between. The germline V gene encodes CDR1 LNHDA and CDR2 SQIVND (reference sequence). CDR3 size: 14 residues. CDR3 in amino acids: CASREASTTDTQYF. CDR3 DNA: TGTGCCAGTAGAGAGGCCAGTACCACAGATACGCAGTATTTT.

The V gene is TRBV13, the J gene TRBJ1-2, with D perhaps matching TRBD1 (6 bases). In germline, CDR1 is PRHDT, CDR2 FYEKMQ (reference sequence). The V and J ends lost 5 bases and 0 bases respectively, with 13 bases between them. This CDR3 comprises 15 residues. The CDR3 nucleotides read TGTGCCAGCAGCCCCCGGACAGATACTAACTATGGCTACACCTTC. It specifies CASSPRTDTNYGYTF.

The chain has TRBV5-1 and TRBJ1-1; D is unclear. V lost 3 bases to trimming and J lost 1 base, with 13 bases between them. The CDR3 runs 15 residues. Germline-derived CDR1 and CDR2 are SGHRS and YFSETQ. DNA for the CDR3: TGCGCCAGCAGCTCGGACGGGGTGGGGAACACTGAAGCTTTCTTT. This gives the protein CASSSDGVGNTEAFF.

The rearrangement links TRBV6-6 to TRBJ1-1; no clear D gene. The CDR3 spans 14 residues. V lost 1 base, J lost 2 bases, and 8 bases lay in between. Per germline, CDR1 MNHNY and CDR2 SVGAGI (reference sequence). CDR3 residues: CASSYYRGNTEAFF. DNA for the CDR3: TGTGCCAGCAGTTACTATCGGGGTAACACTGAAGCTTTCTTT.

The chain links TRBV15 to TRBJ2-3, with a weak D call TRBD2 (6 bases). Germline V gene lookup returns CDR1 LNHNV and CDR2 YYDKDF (reference sequence). Trimming removed 0 bases from V and 0 bases from J, with 13 bases in between. The CDR3 loop spans 17 amino acids. CDR3 DNA sequence: TGTGCCACCAGCAGAGATGCGAGCGGGTTTAGCACAGATACGCAGTATTTT. This gives the protein CATSRDASGFSTDTQYF. The full variable domain, rest sourced from reference TRBV15 and TRBJ2-3, is DAMVIQNPRYQVTQFGKPVTLSCSQTLNHNVMYWYQQKSSQAPKLLFHYYDKDFNNEADTPDNFQSRRPNTSFCFLDIRSPGLGDTAMYLCATSRDASGFSTDTQYFGPGTRLTVL.

As DNA, the CDR3 is TGTGCCAGTCTGGGGACAGCCGGGGATGGCTACACCTTC. This encodes CASLGTAGDGYTF. The chain joins TRBV6-5 to TRBJ1-2; 7 bases line up with TRBD1. CDR1 and CDR2 (germline): MNHEY, SVGAGI. The CDR3 length is 13 residues. After removal of 9 bases from V and 6 bases from J, the junction contained 10 bases not matched to a gene.

The chain employs TRBV2 and TRBJ2-3; D perhaps matches TRBD2 (6 bases). This CDR3 has 14 amino acids. V was cut by 8 bases and J by 0 bases, with 12 bases left in between. Looked up from germline, CDR1 is SNHLY and CDR2 is FYNNEI. CDR3 DNA: TGTGCCAGCCAGCGGGTGTCTAGCACAGATACGCAGTATTTT. Its protein product is CASQRVSSTDTQYF.

The chain uses TRBV4-2 and TRBJ2-7; 9 nucleotides line up with TRBD1. Germline V gene data show CDR1 as LGHNA and CDR2 as YNFKEQ. V trimming: 1 base; J trimming: 3 bases; junction bases outside the gene matches: 4. The CDR3 loop spans 15 amino acids. The CDR3 DNA follows: TGTGCCAGCAGCCAAGGAGCGGGACAGGGCTACGAGCAGTACTTC. Its translation is CASSQGAGQGYEQYF.

The chain joins TRBV19 to TRBJ1-5; no firm D call. The V gene's germline CDR1 is LNHDA and CDR2 SQIVND (reference sequence). The CDR3 runs 12 residues. Trimming shortened V by 6 bases and J by 3 bases, and 6 bases separated the two germline ends. CDR3 bases: TGTGCCAGTAGCCCTAACAATCAGCCCCAGCATTTT. Protein: CASSPNNQPQHF.

This chain joins TRBV19 and TRBJ1-4; 7 nucleotides line up with TRBD1. V lost 11 bases, J lost 3 bases, and 18 bases stayed unmatched. The CDR3 length is 17 residues. Germline CDR1 reads LNHDA; CDR2 reads SQIVND (reference sequence). Here the CDR3 reads CAGPEVGGEAANEKLFF. CDR3 in DNA: TGTGCCGGTCCTGAGGTAGGGGGCGAAGCGGCTAATGAAAAACTGTTTTTT.

The chain couples TRBV5-8 to TRBJ2-1, with TRBD1 identical over 11 bases. Germline CDR1 reads SGHTS; CDR2 reads YDEGEE. CDR3 length equals 15 residues. Losses at the gene ends were 4 bases for V and 7 bases for J; bases not matched to a gene: 7. Here the CDR3 reads CASSRAGQGVNEQFF. The CDR3 nucleotides read TGTGCCAGCAGCCGAGCGGGACAGGGGGTGAATGAGCAGTTCTTC.

The chain combines TRBV30 with TRBJ2-2; no definite D call. The length of the CDR3 is 14 residues. Germline V lookup: CDR1 GTSNPN, CDR2 SVGIG (reference sequence). The ends were cut back, 1 base at V and 5 bases at J, with 11 bases in the middle. The CDR3 region is CAWSALTTTGELFF. The CDR3 coding sequence is TGTGCCTGGAGTGCCCTAACTACAACCGGGGAGCTGTTTTTT.

The chain uses TRBV30 and TRBJ1-5; perhaps TRBD1 as D (5 bases). V was cut by 3 bases and J by 3 bases, with 12 bases left in between. Germline CDR1 and CDR2: GTSNPN and SVGIG (reference sequence). The CDR3 length is 14 residues. CDR3 amino acids: CAWSRDWVNQPQHF. CDR3 nucleotide sequence: TGTGCCTGGAGCAGGGATTGGGTCAATCAGCCCCAGCATTTT.

J is TRBJ2-7 and V is TRBV29-1; weak D call: TRBD1 (6 bases). Deletions cut 4 bases from V and 4 bases from J, with 11 bases between. CDR1 SQVTM and CDR2 ANQGSEA come from the germline V gene. This CDR3 comprises 12 residues. CDR3 residues: CSVAGGAYEQYF. Here the CDR3 DNA reads TGCAGCGTTGCTGGGGGCGCGTACGAGCAGTACTTC.

Here the CDR3 reads CSVEDFDSEGAMGEKLFF. The CDR3 DNA follows: TGCAGCGTTGAAGATTTCGACAGTGAGGGGGCGATGGGTGAAAAACTGTTTTTT. The rearrangement joins TRBV29-1 to TRBJ1-4, with 7 bases that match TRBD1. CDR1 and CDR2 (germline): SQVTM, ANQGSEA. This CDR3 spans 18 amino acids. V lost 0 bases to trimming and J lost 7 bases; unmatched junction nucleotides: 17.

The genes are TRBV5-1 and TRBJ2-2; no clear D gene. Trimming removed 0 bases from V and 2 bases from J, with 5 bases in between. In germline, CDR1 is SGHRS, CDR2 YFSETQ. CDR3 length: 14 residues. The CDR3 sequence: CASSLALNTGELFF. The CDR3 DNA follows: TGCGCCAGCAGCTTGGCCCTAAACACCGGGGAGCTGTTTTTT. The whole variable domain, remainder taken from reference TRBV5-1 and TRBJ2-2, is KAGVTQTPRYLIKTRGQQVTLSCSPISGHRSVSWYQQTPGQGLQFLFEYFSETQRNKGNFPGRFSGRQFSNSRSEMNVSTLELGDSALYLCASSLALNTGELFFGEGSRLTVL.

The chain carries TRBV7-2 and TRBJ1-1; D is ambiguous. Germline V gives CDR1 SGHTA, CDR2 FQGNSA. V gave up 4 bases and J gave up 7 bases, with 7 bases separating them. The CDR3 is 11 amino acids. CDR3 sequence (DNA): TGTGCCAGCAGCTCAAGCTTTGAAGCTTTCTTT. This codes for CASSSSFEAFF. Based on the CDR3 plus reference TRBV7-2 and TRBJ1-1, the full variable domain is GAGVSQSPSNKVTEKGKDVELRCDPISGHTALYWYRQSLGQGLEFLIYFQGNSAPDKSGLPSDRFSAERTGGSVSTLTIQRTQQEDSAVYLCASSSSFEAFFGQGTRLTVV.

This chain links TRBV5-1 with TRBJ2-1; 7 nucleotides agree with TRBD1. Per the germline V gene, CDR1 is SGHRS and CDR2 is YFSETQ. CDR3 size: 15 residues. Trimming took 3 bases from V and 1 from J; bases not matched to a gene: 4. The CDR3 DNA is TGCGCCAGCAGCTCTCAGACAGGGTCCTACAATGAGCAGTTCTTC. As protein: CASSSQTGSYNEQFF.

The V call is TRBV2, the J call TRBJ2-1; 14 bases map to TRBD2. The CDR3 is 14 residues long. Germline CDR1 and CDR2: SNHLY and FYNNEI. J gave up 6 bases and V 11 bases, and 6 bases lay outside the gene matches. In nucleotides, the CDR3 is TGTGCCGGCCACGGGACTAGCGGGAGCAATGAGCAGTTCTTC. Translating gives CAGHGTSGSNEQFF.